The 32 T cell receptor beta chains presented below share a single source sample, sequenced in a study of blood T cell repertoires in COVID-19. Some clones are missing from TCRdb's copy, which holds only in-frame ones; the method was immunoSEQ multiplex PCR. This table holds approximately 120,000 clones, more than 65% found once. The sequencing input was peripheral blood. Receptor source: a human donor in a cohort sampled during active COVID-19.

Here the CDR3 DNA reads TGTGCCAGCAGCAAGAAGAGCTCCTACGAGCAGTACTTC. Translated: CASSKKSSYEQYF. This chain links TRBV6-2 or TRBV6-3 with TRBJ2-7; D gene ambiguous. The CDR3 covers 13 residues. CDR1 and CDR2 (germline): MNHEY, SVGEGT. The V and J ends lost 6 bases and 0 bases respectively, with 9 bases between them.

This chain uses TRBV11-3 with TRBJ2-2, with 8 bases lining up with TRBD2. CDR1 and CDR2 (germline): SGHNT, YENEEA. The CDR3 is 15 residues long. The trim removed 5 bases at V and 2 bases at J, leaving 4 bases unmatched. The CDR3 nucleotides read TGTGCCAGCAGCCTTAGCGGGGTCAACACCGGGGAGCTGTTTTTT. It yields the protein CASSLSGVNTGELFF.

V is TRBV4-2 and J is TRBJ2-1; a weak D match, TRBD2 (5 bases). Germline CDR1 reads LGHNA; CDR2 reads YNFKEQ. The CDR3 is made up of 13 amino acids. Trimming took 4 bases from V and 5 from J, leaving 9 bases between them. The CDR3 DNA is TGTGCCAGCAGCCGAGGACTCGACAATGAGCAGTTCTTC. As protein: CASSRGLDNEQFF.

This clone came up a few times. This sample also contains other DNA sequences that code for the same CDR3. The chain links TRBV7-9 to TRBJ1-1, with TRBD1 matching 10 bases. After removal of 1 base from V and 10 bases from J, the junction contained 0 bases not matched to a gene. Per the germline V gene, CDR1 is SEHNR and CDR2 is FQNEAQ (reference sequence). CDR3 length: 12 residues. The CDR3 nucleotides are TGTGCCAGCAGCTTAGGGGACAGGGGAGCTTTCTTT. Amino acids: CASSLGDRGAFF.

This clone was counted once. The chain's CDR3 is CASSSGQAYTDTQYF. CDR3 coding DNA: TGTGCCAGCAGCTCGGGACAGGCTTATACAGATACGCAGTATTTT. The J gene is TRBJ2-3, the V gene TRBV7-3; 8 bases align to TRBD1. The CDR3 spans 15 residues. Germline CDR1 reads SGHTA; CDR2 reads FQGTGA. Germline trimming cut 4 bases from V and 3 bases from J; bases unmatched to any gene: 6.

The CDR3 here is CASSPSRQGGNSPLHF. CDR3 coding DNA: TGTGCCAGCTCACCTTCCCGACAGGGTGGAAATTCACCCCTCCACTTT. This chain links TRBV18 with TRBJ1-6; TRBD1 matches 7 bases. The CDR3 extends over 16 amino acids. The germline gives CDR1 KGHSH, CDR2 LQKENI. Trimming removed 3 bases from V and 7 bases from J; junction bases left unmatched: 9.

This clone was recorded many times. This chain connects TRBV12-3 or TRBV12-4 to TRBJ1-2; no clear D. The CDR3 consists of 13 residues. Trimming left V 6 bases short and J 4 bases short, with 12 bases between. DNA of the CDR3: TGTGCCAGCAGCCTTCGAGGCAGCTATGGCTACACCTTC. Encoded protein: CASSLRGSYGYTF.

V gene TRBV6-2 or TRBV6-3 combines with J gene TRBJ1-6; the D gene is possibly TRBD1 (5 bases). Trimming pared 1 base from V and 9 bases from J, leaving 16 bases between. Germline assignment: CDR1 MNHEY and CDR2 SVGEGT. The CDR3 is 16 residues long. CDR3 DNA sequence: TGTGCCAGCAGTTACTGGGGGGGACGGAGTCCTTCACCCCTCCACTTT. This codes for CASSYWGGRSPSPLHF.

In DNA form, the CDR3 reads TGTGCCAGCAGTCACGGACAGGGAGACAATCAGCCCCAGCATTTT. It translates to CASSHGQGDNQPQHF. This chain joins TRBV5-5 and TRBJ1-5, with 8 bases fitting TRBD1. V lost 5 bases, J lost 3 bases, and 7 bases stayed unmatched. The CDR3 length is 15 residues. From germline, CDR1 is SGHKS and CDR2 YYEKEE (reference sequence).

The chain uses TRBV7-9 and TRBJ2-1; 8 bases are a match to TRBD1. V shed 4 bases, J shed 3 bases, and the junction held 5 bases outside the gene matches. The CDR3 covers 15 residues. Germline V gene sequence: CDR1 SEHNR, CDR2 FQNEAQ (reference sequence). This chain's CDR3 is CASSSRQGSYNEQFF. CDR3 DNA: TGTGCCAGCAGCTCCCGACAGGGGAGCTACAATGAGCAGTTCTTC.

The CDR3 loop reads CASSLAPGTSGGHEQFF. In nucleotides, the CDR3 is TGCGCCAGCAGCTTGGCGCCGGGGACTAGCGGGGGTCATGAGCAGTTCTTC. The chain has TRBV5-1 and TRBJ2-1; 14 nucleotides match TRBD2. The length of the CDR3 is 17 residues. Unmatched junction bases numbered 7, after V lost 0 bases and J lost 8 bases. Germline V gives CDR1 SGHRS, CDR2 YFSETQ.

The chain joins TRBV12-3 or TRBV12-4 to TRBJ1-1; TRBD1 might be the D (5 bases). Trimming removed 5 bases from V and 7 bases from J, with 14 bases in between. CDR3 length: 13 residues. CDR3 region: CASSETGTLEAFF. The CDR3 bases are TGTGCCAGCAGTGAAACAGGTACTCTTGAAGCTTTCTTT.

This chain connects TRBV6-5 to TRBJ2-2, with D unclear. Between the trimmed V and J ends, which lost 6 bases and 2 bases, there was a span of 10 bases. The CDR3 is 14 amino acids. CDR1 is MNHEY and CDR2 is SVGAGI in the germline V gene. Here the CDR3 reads CASSVRLNTGELFF. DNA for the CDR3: TGTGCCAGCAGCGTTAGACTCAACACCGGGGAGCTGTTTTTT.

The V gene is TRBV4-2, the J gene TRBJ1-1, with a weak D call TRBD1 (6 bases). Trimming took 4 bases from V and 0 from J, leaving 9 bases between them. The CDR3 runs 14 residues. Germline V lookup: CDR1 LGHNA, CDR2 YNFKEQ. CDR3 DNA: TGTGCCAGCAGCCCAGGGGTCGTGAACACTGAAGCTTTCTTT. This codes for CASSPGVVNTEAFF.

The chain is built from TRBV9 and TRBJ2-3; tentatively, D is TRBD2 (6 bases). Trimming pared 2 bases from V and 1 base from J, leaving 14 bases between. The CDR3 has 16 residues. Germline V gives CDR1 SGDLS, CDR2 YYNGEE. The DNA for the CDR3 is TGTGCCAGCAGCGTCGGACTACGGGTAGGCACAGATACGCAGTATTTT. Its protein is CASSVGLRVGTDTQYF.

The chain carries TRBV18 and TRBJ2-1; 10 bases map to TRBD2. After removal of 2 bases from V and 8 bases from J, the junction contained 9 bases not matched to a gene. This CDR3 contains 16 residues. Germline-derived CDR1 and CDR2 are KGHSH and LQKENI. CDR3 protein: CASSPSVSGGAHEQFF. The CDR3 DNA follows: TGTGCCAGCTCACCATCCGTGAGCGGGGGGGCCCATGAGCAGTTCTTC.

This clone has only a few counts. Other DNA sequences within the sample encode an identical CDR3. The CDR3 sequence is CASSSDSSNYGYTF. The CDR3 DNA is TGTGCCAGCTCGTCGGACAGCTCAAACTATGGCTACACCTTC. The rearrangement joins TRBV18 to TRBJ1-2; D is perhaps TRBD1 (6 bases). Germline-derived CDR1 and CDR2 are KGHSH and LQKENI. V lost 6 bases and J 2 bases, leaving 13 bases between the germline ends. The CDR3 has 14 residues.

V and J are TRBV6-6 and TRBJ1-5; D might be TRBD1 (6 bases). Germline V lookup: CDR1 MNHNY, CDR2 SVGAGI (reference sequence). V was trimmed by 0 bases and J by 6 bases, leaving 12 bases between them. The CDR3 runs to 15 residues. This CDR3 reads CASSYSGGRGQPQHF. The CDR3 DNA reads TGTGCCAGCAGTTACTCAGGGGGTAGGGGTCAGCCCCAGCATTTT.

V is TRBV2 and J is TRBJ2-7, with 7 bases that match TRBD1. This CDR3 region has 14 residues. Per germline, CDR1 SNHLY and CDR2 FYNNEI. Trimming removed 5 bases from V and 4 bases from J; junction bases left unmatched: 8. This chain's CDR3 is CASSSWDRPYEQYF. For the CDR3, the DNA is TGTGCCAGCAGTAGTTGGGACAGACCTTACGAGCAGTACTTC.

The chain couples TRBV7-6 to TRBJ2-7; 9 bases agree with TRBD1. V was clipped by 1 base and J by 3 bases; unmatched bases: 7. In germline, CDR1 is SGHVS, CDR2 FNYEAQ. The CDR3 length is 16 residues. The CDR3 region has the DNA TGTGCCAGCAGCTTAGGGTACGACAGGGGGATCTACGAGCAGTACTTC. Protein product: CASSLGYDRGIYEQYF.

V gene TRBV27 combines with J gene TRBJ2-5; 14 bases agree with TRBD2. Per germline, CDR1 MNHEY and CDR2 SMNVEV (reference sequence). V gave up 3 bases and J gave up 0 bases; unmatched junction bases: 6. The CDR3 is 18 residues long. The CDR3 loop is CASSFRGTSGGYQETQYF. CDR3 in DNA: TGTGCCAGCAGTTTCCGGGGGACTAGCGGGGGATACCAAGAGACCCAGTACTTC.

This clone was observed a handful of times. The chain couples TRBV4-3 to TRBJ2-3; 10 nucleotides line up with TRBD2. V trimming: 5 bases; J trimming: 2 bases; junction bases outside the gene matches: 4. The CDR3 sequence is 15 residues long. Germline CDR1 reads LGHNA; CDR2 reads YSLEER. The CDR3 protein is CASSVAGGNTDTQYF. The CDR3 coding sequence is TGCGCCAGCAGCGTAGCGGGAGGCAACACAGATACGCAGTATTTT.

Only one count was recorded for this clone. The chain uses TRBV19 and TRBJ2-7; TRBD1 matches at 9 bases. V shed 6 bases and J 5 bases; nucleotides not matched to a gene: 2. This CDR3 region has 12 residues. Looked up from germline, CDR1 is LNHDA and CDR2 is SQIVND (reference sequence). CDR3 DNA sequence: TGTGCCAGTAGGGGGACAGGGAACGAGCAGTACTTC. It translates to CASRGTGNEQYF.

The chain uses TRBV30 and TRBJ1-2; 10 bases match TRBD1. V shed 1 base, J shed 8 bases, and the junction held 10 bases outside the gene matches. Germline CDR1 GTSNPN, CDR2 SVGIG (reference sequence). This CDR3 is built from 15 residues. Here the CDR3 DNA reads TGTGCCTGGAGTGCCCGGGGACAGGGGAATGTGGGCTACACCTTC. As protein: CAWSARGQGNVGYTF.

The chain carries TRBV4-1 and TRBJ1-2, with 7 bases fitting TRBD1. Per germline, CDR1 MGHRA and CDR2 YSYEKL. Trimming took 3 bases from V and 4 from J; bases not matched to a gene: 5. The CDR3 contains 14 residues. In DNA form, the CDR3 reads TGCGCCAGCAGCCAGGGAGGACAGGTCTATGGCTACACCTTC. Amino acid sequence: CASSQGGQVYGYTF.

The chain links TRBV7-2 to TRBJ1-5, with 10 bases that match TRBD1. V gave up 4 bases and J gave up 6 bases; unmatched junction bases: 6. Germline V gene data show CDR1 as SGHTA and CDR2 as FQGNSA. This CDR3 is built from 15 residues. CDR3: CASSSGTGEFQPQHF. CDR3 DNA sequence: TGTGCCAGCAGCTCCGGGACAGGGGAGTTTCAGCCCCAGCATTTT.

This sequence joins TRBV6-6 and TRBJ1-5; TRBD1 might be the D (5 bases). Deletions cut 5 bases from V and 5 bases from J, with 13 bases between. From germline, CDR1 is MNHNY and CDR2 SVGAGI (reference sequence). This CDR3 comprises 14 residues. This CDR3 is CASSPAGIDQPQHF. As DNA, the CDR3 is TGTGCCAGCAGTCCGGCAGGGATAGATCAGCCCCAGCATTTT.

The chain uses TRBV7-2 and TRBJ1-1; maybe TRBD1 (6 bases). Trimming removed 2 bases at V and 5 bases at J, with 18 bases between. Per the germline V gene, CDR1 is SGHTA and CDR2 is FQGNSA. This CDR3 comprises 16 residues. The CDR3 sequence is CASSLYTRGRATEAFF. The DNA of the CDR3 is TGTGCCAGCAGCTTATACACCAGGGGCAGGGCGACTGAAGCTTTCTTT.

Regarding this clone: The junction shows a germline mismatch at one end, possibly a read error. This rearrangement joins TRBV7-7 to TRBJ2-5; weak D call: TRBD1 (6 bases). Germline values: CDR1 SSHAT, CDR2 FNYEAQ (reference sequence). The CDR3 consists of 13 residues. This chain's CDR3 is CASSSQGGETQYF. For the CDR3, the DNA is TGTGCTAGCAGCTCACAGGGTGGGGAGACCCAGTACTTC.

The CDR3 DNA sequence: TGTGCCTGGACAGCTAACTATGGCTACACCTTC. Translating it yields CAWTANYGYTF. The rearrangement links TRBV30 to TRBJ1-2; no clear D. With 4 bases removed from V and 0 bases from J, the gap between germline ends came to 3 bases. The germline CDR1 and CDR2 sequences are GTSNPN and SVGIG (reference sequence). This CDR3 region has 11 residues. The variable domain in full, completed from reference TRBV30 and TRBJ1-2, reads SQTIHQWPATLVQPVGSPLSLECTVEGTSNPNLYWYRQAAGRGLQLLFYSVGIGQISSEVPQNLSASRPQDRQFILSSKKLLLSDSGFYLCAWTANYGYTFGSGTRLTVV.

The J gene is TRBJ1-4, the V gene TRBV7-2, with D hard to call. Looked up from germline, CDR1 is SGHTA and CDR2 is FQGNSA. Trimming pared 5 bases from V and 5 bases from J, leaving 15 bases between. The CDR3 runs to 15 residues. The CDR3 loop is CASSPPEVQNEKLFF. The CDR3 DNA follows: TGTGCCAGCAGCCCGCCGGAGGTCCAAAATGAAAAACTGTTTTTT.

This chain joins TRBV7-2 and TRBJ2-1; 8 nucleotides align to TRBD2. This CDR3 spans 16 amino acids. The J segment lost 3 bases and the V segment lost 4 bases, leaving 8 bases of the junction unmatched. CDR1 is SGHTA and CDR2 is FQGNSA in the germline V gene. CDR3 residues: CASSWWAGGNYNEQFF. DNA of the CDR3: TGTGCCAGCAGCTGGTGGGCGGGAGGAAACTACAATGAGCAGTTCTTC.